This T cell receptor beta chain appears in the sequencing data of a study of T cell responses to AZD1222 COVID-19 vaccine. Study-level findings and limits: Mostly white British, mostly female donors; authors suggested clonal diversity may be underestimated. It was only a handful of AZD1222 recipients who were seropositive at baseline.

This clone was counted a single time. Its specificity is unknown. Germline CDR1 and CDR2: MNHEY and SVGAGI. The CDR3 consists of 13 residues. The junction had 8 bases not matched to a gene; V was cut back by 5 bases and J by 7 bases. TCRdb keeps only in-frame clones here, not all; method: immunoSEQ multiplex PCR. Seen here are 200,000 or so clones, about 90% observed once, and the top ten hold about 2.5%. The TCR sequence derives from an adult in good health. V and J are TRBV6-5 and TRBJ2-7; 7 bases map to TRBD1. The material sequenced was peripheral blood, taken on day 0 of MenACWY control vaccination. The CDR3 protein is CASSTGGDREQYF. CDR3 nucleotide sequence: TGTGCCAGCAGTACAGGTGGGGACAGAGAGCAGTACTTC.